The TCR beta chain described here comes from a study of cytomegalovirus exposure and HLA in healthy donors. This clone has only a few counts. Between the trimmed V and J ends, which lost 7 bases and 0 bases, there was a span of 13 bases. CDR1 and CDR2 (germline): MNHNS, SASEGT. The CDR3 totals 15 residues. The study ran its PCR with 60 Vbeta and 13 Jbeta primers. Clones were sequenced by immunoSEQ multiplex PCR, and TCRdb holds only the in-frame ones, with some missing. This sample yields some 35,000 clones, of which roughly three quarters are seen a single time; more than 6.5% belongs to the top ten.

The sequenced material came from PBMCs. J is TRBJ1-5 and V is TRBV6-1, with no clear D. This TCR came from a man aged 30 to 39 in good health and CMV-seronegative. CDR3 sequence reads: CASILTGNSNQPQHF. CDR3 nucleotides: TGTGCCAGCATTCTAACGGGGAATAGCAATCAGCCCCAGCATTTT.